Below, 3 T cell receptor beta chains from the same sample are listed, as sequenced in a study of shared clonotypes between healthy human individuals. The data were produced by immunoSEQ multiplex PCR, yet TCRdb's version contains in-frame clones alone and is incomplete. Of 2,500,000 or so clones detected, approximately 93% appear once; the ten largest clones hold approximately 0.36%. The specimen sequenced was naive CD4+ T cells from PBMCs. Subset specified: CD45RA+ positively selected. All receptors derive from a man between 18 and 29 years old in good health. Some clones in this sample may be carry-over from other donors' samples.

The rearrangement joins TRBV7-8 to TRBJ2-1; 10 positions match TRBD2. Germline lookup yields CDR1 SGHVS and CDR2 FQNEAQ. Losses at the gene ends were 7 bases for V and 0 bases for J; bases not matched to a gene: 12. This CDR3 region has 18 residues. The CDR3 region has the DNA TGTGCCAGCATCGGACTAGCGGACTATCTTAGCTCCTACAATGAGCAGTTCTTC. It is translated as CASIGLADYLSSYNEQFF.

V gene TRBV2 combines with J gene TRBJ1-5; D is possibly TRBD1 (6 bases). Germline V gene lookup returns CDR1 SNHLY and CDR2 FYNNEI. This CDR3 has 16 residues. With 5 bases removed from V and 0 bases from J, the gap between germline ends came to 14 bases. The CDR3, as DNA: TGTGCCAGCAGTAACCCGGGGGGGGCTAGCAATCAGCCCCAGCATTTT. Translation gives CASSNPGGASNQPQHF.

The CDR3 region has the DNA TGTGCCAGCAGTCTCACGCGGAGTAACACTGAAGCTTTCTTT. This gives the protein CASSLTRSNTEAFF. This chain joins TRBV27 and TRBJ1-1, with unresolved D. The V and J ends lost 5 bases and 2 bases respectively, with 12 bases between them. This CDR3 spans 14 amino acids. CDR1 is MNHEY, CDR2 SMNVEV, per germline (reference sequence).